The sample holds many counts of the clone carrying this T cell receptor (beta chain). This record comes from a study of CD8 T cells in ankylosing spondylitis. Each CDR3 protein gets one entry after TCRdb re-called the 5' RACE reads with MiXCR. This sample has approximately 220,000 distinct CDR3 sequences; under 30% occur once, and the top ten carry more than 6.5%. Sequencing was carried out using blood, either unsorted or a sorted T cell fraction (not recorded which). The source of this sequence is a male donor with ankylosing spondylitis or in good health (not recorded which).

The CDR3 DNA reads TGTGCCAGCAGTCATAACAGGGGGTCTGGGACCCAGTACTTC. Protein product: CASSHNRGSGTQYF. V is TRBV6-2 or TRBV6-3 and J is TRBJ2-5, with 8 bases aligning to TRBD1. Germline trimming cut 5 bases from V and 7 bases from J; bases unmatched to any gene: 9. Germline V gene lookup returns CDR1 MNHEY and CDR2 SVGEGT. The CDR3 sequence is 14 residues long.